This entry is about one T cell receptor (beta chain). Authors' methods: By means of reference gene primer amplification, nucleated cell counts were estimated. Here immunoSEQ multiplex PCR was the method, and the copy in TCRdb shows in-frame clones only, minus some. The V and J calls and clone size come from that table; D and trimming were worked out from the DNA. The table records about 87,000 clones, under 85% of them present only once. Patients from Seattle were sampled longitudinally, starting during active infection. The sample originates from a study of blood T cell repertoires in COVID-19. Study summary: The United States, Italy and Spain provided the acute and convalescent COVID-19 samples.

The V gene lost 8 bases and the J gene lost 3 bases, with 22 bases spanning the gap. The CDR3 sequence is 17 residues long. CDR1 and CDR2 from the germline V gene are LNHDA and SQIVND (reference sequence). Sequencing input: peripheral blood. This sequence joins TRBV19 and TRBJ2-2; weak D call: TRBD1 (6 bases). This TCR derives from a woman older than 75 with COVID-19, enrolled during active disease. CDR3 nucleotides: TGTGCCAGTCTCGCCGTGCGTACAGGGTTGCACACCGGGGAGCTGTTTTTT. It encodes CASLAVRTGLHTGELFF.